Below are 5 T cell receptor beta chains sequenced from a single sample in a study of technical replicates of blood from a few donors. Clones were sequenced by immunoSEQ multiplex PCR, and TCRdb holds only the in-frame ones, with some missing. The sample contains some 73,000 clones, over 90% of which appear only once. Sequencing used PBMCs. These receptors were collected from a human donor in good health. Some clones in this sample may be carry-over from other donors' samples.

CDR3 in amino acids: CASSDIRDRGYYGYTF. As DNA, the CDR3 is TGTGCCAGCAGCGACATTCGGGACAGGGGTTACTATGGCTACACCTTC. The rearrangement joins TRBV9 to TRBJ1-2, with 10 bases lining up with TRBD1. This CDR3 comprises 16 residues. With V trimmed by 3 bases and J by 3 bases, 8 bases remained unmatched. The germline gives CDR1 SGDLS, CDR2 YYNGEE.

This clone came up once. The genes are TRBV5-8 and TRBJ2-1; D perhaps matches TRBD2 (6 bases). V was shortened by 5 bases and J by 11 bases, with 20 bases between the two germline ends. The CDR3 is 14 amino acids. Germline CDR1 is SGHTS and CDR2 is YDEGEE. The DNA of the CDR3 is TGTGCCAGCAGTCCGCGTGGGGCGGGAAGGAAGCAGTTCTTC. Its translation is CASSPRGAGRKQFF.

The J gene is TRBJ1-3, the V gene TRBV9, with 12 bases lining up with TRBD1. Germline V gene sequence: CDR1 SGDLS, CDR2 YYNGEE. J was trimmed by 2 bases and V by 0 bases; bases with no gene match: 0. CDR3 length: 16 amino acids. The CDR3, as DNA: TGTGCCAGCAGCGTAGGGGACAGGGGGCCTGGAAACACCATATATTTT. Translation gives CASSVGDRGPGNTIYF.

The chain has TRBV9 and TRBJ1-2, with 9 bases lining up with TRBD1. The CDR3 has 15 amino acids. Germline V lookup: CDR1 SGDLS, CDR2 YYNGEE. V lost 3 bases and J lost 4; bases outside the gene matches: 7. The CDR3 sequence: CASSGRQGVGYGYTF. CDR3 coding DNA: TGTGCCAGCAGCGGCCGACAGGGGGTAGGCTATGGCTACACCTTC.

This rearrangement joins TRBV2 to TRBJ2-7; D perhaps matches TRBD1 (6 bases). This CDR3 region has 11 residues. The V gene's germline CDR1 is SNHLY and CDR2 FYNNEI. V was pared by 5 bases and J by 6 bases, with 8 bases between. The CDR3 is CASSTGFEQYF. Written as DNA, the CDR3 is TGTGCCAGCAGTACAGGGTTCGAGCAGTACTTC.